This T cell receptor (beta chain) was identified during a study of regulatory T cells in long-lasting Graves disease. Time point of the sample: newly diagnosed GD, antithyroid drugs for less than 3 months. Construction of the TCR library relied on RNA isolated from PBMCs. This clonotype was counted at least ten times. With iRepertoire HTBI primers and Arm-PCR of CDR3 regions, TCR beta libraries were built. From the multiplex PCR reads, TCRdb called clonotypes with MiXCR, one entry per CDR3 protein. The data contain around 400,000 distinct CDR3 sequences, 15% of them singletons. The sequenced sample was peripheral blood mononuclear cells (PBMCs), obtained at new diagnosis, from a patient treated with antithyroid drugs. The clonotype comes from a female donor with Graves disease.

CDR3 residues: CATTGWASGSDEQFF. The DNA of the CDR3 is TGTGCCACCACGGGGTGGGCTAGCGGTAGCGATGAGCAGTTCTTC. The J gene is TRBJ2-1, the V gene TRBV5-4; 7 positions match TRBD2. The CDR3 covers 15 residues. Germline loops: CDR1 SGHNT, CDR2 YYREEE (reference sequence). J gave up 8 bases and V 9 bases, and 17 bases lay outside the gene matches.